These 18 T cell receptor beta chains originate from one sample sequenced in a study of brain T cells in children with intractable seizures. The protocol was immunoSEQ multiplex PCR, while the TCRdb copy is restricted to in-frame clones and leaves out a portion. Seen here are around 80,000 clones, roughly 89% observed once, and the top ten hold around 24%. The sample was peripheral blood, taken at surgery. Receptors originate from a girl aged 2 to 9 with Rasmussen encephalitis and intractable seizures.

The genes are TRBV3-1 (or the pseudogene TRBV3-2) and TRBJ1-1; D gene ambiguous. This CDR3 contains 11 residues. Germline CDR1 is LGHDT and CDR2 is YNNKEL (reference sequence). Trimming shortened V by 3 bases and J by 8 bases, and 7 bases separated the two germline ends. CDR3 residues: CASSQGEEAFF. The CDR3 bases are TGTGCCAGCAGCCAGGGAGAGGAAGCTTTCTTT.

The V and J genes are TRBV11-2 and TRBJ1-4, with 7 bases that match TRBD1. Germline V CDR1 and CDR2: SGHAT, FQNNGV. V dropped 5 bases and J dropped 7; count of bases not matched to a gene: 13. The CDR3 runs 16 residues. CDR3 sequence: CASSRPRGDRSEKLFF. As DNA, the CDR3 is TGTGCCAGCAGCCGACCCAGGGGGGATCGGAGTGAAAAACTGTTTTTT.

The J gene is TRBJ2-4, the V gene TRBV12-5; the match to TRBD1 covers 10 bases. V trimming: 1 base; J trimming: 1 base; junction bases outside the gene matches: 4. Germline loops: CDR1 LGHNT, CDR2 FRNRAP. The CDR3 runs to 17 residues. The CDR3 DNA is TGTGCTAGTGGTTTGGCAGTGGGACAGGGGGCCAAAAACATTCAGTACTTC. The encoded protein is CASGLAVGQGAKNIQYF. Variable domain in full (rest from reference TRBV12-5 and TRBJ2-4): DARVTQTPRHKVTEMGQEVTMRCQPILGHNTVFWYRQTMMQGLELLAYFRNRAPLDDSGMPKDRFSAEMPDATLATLKIQPSEPRDSAVYFCASGLAVGQGAKNIQYFGAGTRLSVL.

The rearrangement links TRBV9 to TRBJ2-5; D call uncertain. Trimming removed 1 base at V and 4 bases at J, with 11 bases between. This CDR3 contains 14 residues. Looked up from germline, CDR1 is SGDLS and CDR2 is YYNGEE. DNA of the CDR3: TGTGCCAGCAGCGTAAGTCTGGGTGTAGAGACCCAGTACTTC. It translates to CASSVSLGVETQYF.

The J gene is TRBJ1-3, the V gene TRBV10-3; 8 bases match TRBD1. The CDR3 is 18 residues long. V lost 0 bases to trimming and J lost 0 bases; unmatched junction nucleotides: 7. Germline assignment: CDR1 ENHRY and CDR2 SYGVKD. In DNA form, the CDR3 reads TGTGCCATCAGTGAGTCGGGGACAGGAGCCAACTCTGGAAACACCATATATTTT. Translated, it gives CAISESGTGANSGNTIYF.

V and J are TRBV5-5 and TRBJ2-5; 7 nucleotides agree with TRBD1. This CDR3 has 13 amino acids. Germline V gives CDR1 SGHKS, CDR2 YYEKEE (reference sequence). V lost 5 bases and J lost 2; bases outside the gene matches: 3. CDR3 in DNA: TGTGCCAGCAGTCTACAGGGGCAAGAGACCCAGTACTTC. This encodes CASSLQGQETQYF.

J is TRBJ2-7 and V is TRBV7-9; 8 positions agree with TRBD2. The ends lost 3 bases at V and 1 base at J; junction bases unmatched: 2. This CDR3 has 14 amino acids. Germline lookup yields CDR1 SEHNR and CDR2 FQNEAQ (reference sequence). The CDR3 reads CASSFRGGSYEQYF. The CDR3 DNA is TGTGCCAGCAGCTTTCGGGGGGGATCCTACGAGCAGTACTTC.

The chain carries TRBV6-5 and TRBJ2-3; D gene ambiguous. The germline V gene has CDR1 MNHEY and CDR2 SVGAGI. The CDR3 consists of 13 residues. Trimming took off 2 bases at V and 6 bases at J, with 9 bases between the two ends. Written as DNA, the CDR3 is TGTGCCAGCAGTTACAGGATAGAGGATACGCAGTATTTT. Its protein is CASSYRIEDTQYF.

This chain connects TRBV10-3 to TRBJ1-4; D call uncertain. CDR1 and CDR2 (germline): ENHRY, SYGVKD. The CDR3 runs to 14 residues. V was clipped by 4 bases and J by 5 bases, with 11 bases between them. The CDR3 DNA is TGTGCCATCAGTGCGGCCTCAGTAAATGAAAAACTGTTTTTT. It is translated as CAISAASVNEKLFF.

The chain employs TRBV6-6 and TRBJ2-7, with TRBD2 as a possible D gene (5 bases). The CDR3 length is 12 residues. Trimming shortened V by 2 bases and J by 7 bases, and 9 bases separated the two germline ends. From germline, CDR1 is MNHNY and CDR2 SVGAGI (reference sequence). The CDR3 DNA follows: TGTGCCAGCAGTTACGTCTCGGGGGAGCAGTACTTC. It yields the protein CASSYVSGEQYF.

The chain has TRBV9 and TRBJ2-1, with 13 bases fitting TRBD2. CDR3 length: 16 residues. The germline gives CDR1 SGDLS, CDR2 YYNGEE. The junction had 2 bases not matched to a gene; V was cut back by 3 bases and J by 2 bases. The CDR3 nucleotides read TGTGCCAGCAGCGGACTAGCGGGGGGCCCCTACAATGAGCAGTTCTTC. Protein sequence: CASSGLAGGPYNEQFF.

CDR3 amino acids: CASSLSGTTYSNQPQHF. As DNA, the CDR3 is TGTGCCAGCAGTTTGTCCGGGACCACGTATAGCAATCAGCCCCAGCATTTT. The chain employs TRBV27 and TRBJ1-5, with D possibly being TRBD1 (5 bases). CDR3 length: 17 residues. V lost 3 bases and J lost 0, with 15 bases in between. From germline, CDR1 is MNHEY and CDR2 SMNVEV (reference sequence).

The rearrangement uses TRBV6-6 and TRBJ1-6; possibly TRBD1 for D (5 bases). This CDR3 is built from 15 residues. Trimming stripped 6 bases from V and 9 bases from J, with 18 bases between. Germline V gene lookup returns CDR1 MNHNY and CDR2 SVGAGI (reference sequence). CDR3 sequence: CASSLAGGKSSPLHF. CDR3 DNA: TGTGCCAGCAGCCTCGCTGGGGGGAAGAGTTCACCCCTCCACTTT.

This rearrangement joins TRBV10-3 to TRBJ1-5; no reliable D call. V lost 2 bases to trimming and J lost 2 bases, with 7 bases between them. Per germline, CDR1 ENHRY and CDR2 SYGVKD. There are 14 residues in the CDR3. The CDR3 loop reads CAISERVRNQPQHF. As DNA, the CDR3 is TGTGCCATCAGTGAGCGGGTCCGCAATCAGCCCCAGCATTTT.

This chain uses TRBV5-8 with TRBJ2-7, with unresolved D. Germline V lookup: CDR1 SGHTS, CDR2 YDEGEE. Between the trimmed V and J ends, which lost 0 bases and 0 bases, there was a span of 4 bases. CDR3 length: 13 amino acids. CDR3 residues: CASSLGISYEQYF. CDR3 coding DNA: TGTGCCAGCAGCTTGGGGATCTCCTACGAGCAGTACTTC. The variable domain in full, completed from reference TRBV5-8 and TRBJ2-7, reads EAGVTQSPTHLIKTRGQQATLRCSPISGHTSVYWYQQALGLGLQFLLWYDEGEERNRGNFPPRFSGRQFPNYSSELNVNALELEDSALYLCASSLGISYEQYFGPGTRLTVT.

In nucleotides, the CDR3 is TGTGCCAGCAGCTTAGTAGACATCGTGAACACTGAAGCTTTCTTT. Protein product: CASSLVDIVNTEAFF. The chain carries TRBV7-9 and TRBJ1-1; D ambiguous. Looked up from germline, CDR1 is SEHNR and CDR2 is FQNEAQ (reference sequence). The V end was cut by 1 base, the J end by 0 bases, with 9 bases between. The CDR3 runs 15 residues.

The CDR3 bases are TGTGCCAGCAGCTTTGGCAGGGTCGCAGATACGCAGTATTTT. Translated, it gives CASSFGRVADTQYF. The chain employs TRBV5-4 and TRBJ2-3, with D maybe TRBD1 (5 bases). V lost 2 bases, J lost 4 bases, and 11 bases lay in between. CDR3 length: 14 amino acids. CDR1 is SGHNT, CDR2 YYREEE, per germline (reference sequence).

Only one count was recorded for this clone. The chain links TRBV6-5 to TRBJ2-7; D not resolved. The germline gives CDR1 MNHEY, CDR2 SVGAGI. V lost 2 bases and J 4 bases, leaving 15 bases between the germline ends. The CDR3 is 15 amino acids. In DNA form, the CDR3 reads TGTGCCAGCAGTTACGGCTTTAGGGTCCCATACGAGCAGTACTTC. Translation: CASSYGFRVPYEQYF.